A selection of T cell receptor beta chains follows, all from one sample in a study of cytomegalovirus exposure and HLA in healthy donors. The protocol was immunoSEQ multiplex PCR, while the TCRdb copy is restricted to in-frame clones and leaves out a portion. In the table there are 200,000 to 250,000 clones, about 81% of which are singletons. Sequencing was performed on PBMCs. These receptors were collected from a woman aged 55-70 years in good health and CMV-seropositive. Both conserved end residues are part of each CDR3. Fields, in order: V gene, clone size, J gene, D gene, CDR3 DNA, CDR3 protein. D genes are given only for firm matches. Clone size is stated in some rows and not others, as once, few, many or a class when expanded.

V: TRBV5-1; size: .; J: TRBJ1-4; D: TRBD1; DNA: TGCGCCAGCAGCCCGGACAGGGTTGACGAAAAACTGTTTTTT; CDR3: CASSPDRVDEKLFF
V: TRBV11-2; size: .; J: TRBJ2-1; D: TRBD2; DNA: TGTGCCAGCAGCTTAGTGGCGGGAGGCTACAATGAGCAGTTCTTC; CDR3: CASSLVAGGYNEQFF
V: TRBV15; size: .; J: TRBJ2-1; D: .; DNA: TGTGCCACCAGCAGAGATGCTAGCAGGTCCTACAATGAGCAGTTCTTC; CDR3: CATSRDASRSYNEQFF
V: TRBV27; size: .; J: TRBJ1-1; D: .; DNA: TGTGCCAGCAGTTTATGGGGAGGTGAAGCTTTCTTT; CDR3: CASSLWGGEAFF
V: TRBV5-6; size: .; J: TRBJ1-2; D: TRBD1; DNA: TGTGCCAGCAGCATGGGGGGGACAGTCTATGGCTACACCTTC; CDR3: CASSMGGTVYGYTF
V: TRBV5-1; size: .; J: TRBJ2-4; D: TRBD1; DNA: TGCGCCAGCAGCGGGACAGGGGAAGGAAACATTCAGTACTTC; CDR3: CASSGTGEGNIQYF
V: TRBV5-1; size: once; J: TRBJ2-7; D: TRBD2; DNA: TGCGCCAGCAGCTTGGCTGTGACTAGCGGATCCTACGAGCAGTACTTC; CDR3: CASSLAVTSGSYEQYF
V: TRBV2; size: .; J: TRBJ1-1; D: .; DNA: TGTGCCAGCGGAAGGGACACAAACACTGAAGCTTTCTTT; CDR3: CASGRDTNTEAFF
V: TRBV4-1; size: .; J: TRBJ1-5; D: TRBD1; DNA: TGCGCCAGCAGCCAAGGCCCCGGGACAGCGAATCAGCCCCAGCATTTT; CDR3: CASSQGPGTANQPQHF
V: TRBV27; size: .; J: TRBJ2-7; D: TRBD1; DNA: TGTGCCAGCAGTTTGACAGGGGACGAGCAGTACTTC; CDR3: CASSLTGDEQYF
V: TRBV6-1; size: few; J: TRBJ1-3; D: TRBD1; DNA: TGTGCCAGCAGTGAGTTGGACAGGGCTCTCTCTGGAAACACCATATATTTT; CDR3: CASSELDRALSGNTIYF
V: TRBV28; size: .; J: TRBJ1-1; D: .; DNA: TGTGCCAGCAGTCGAAAAACAGCCGTACGAACTGAAGCTTTCTTT; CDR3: CASSRKTAVRTEAFF
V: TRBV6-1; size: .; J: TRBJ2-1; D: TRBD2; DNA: TGTGCCAGCAGAGACGGGACTAGTCTCTACAATGAGCAGTTCTTC; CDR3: CASRDGTSLYNEQFF
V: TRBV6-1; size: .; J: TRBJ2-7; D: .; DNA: TGTGCCAGCAGTGAAGAAAGGACATCTGCCTACGAGCAGTACTTC; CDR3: CASSEERTSAYEQYF
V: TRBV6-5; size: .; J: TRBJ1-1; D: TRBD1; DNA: TGTGCCAGCAGGTACTATACAGGGGAGAACACTGAAGCTTTCTTT; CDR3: CASRYYTGENTEAFF
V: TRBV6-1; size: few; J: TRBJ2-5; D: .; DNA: TGTGCCAGCAGCCAGCGAGAGACCCAGTACTTC; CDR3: CASSQRETQYF
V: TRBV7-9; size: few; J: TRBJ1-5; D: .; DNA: TGTGCCAGCAGCTTCCCTAATCAGCCCCAGCATTTT; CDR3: CASSFPNQPQHF
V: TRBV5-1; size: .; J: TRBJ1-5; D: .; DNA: TGCGCCAGCAGCTTGGGAGAAGCGGGCTATCAGCCCCAGCATTTT; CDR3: CASSLGEAGYQPQHF
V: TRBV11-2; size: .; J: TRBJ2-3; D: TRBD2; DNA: TGTGCCAGCAGCTGGGGGGGGGATACGCAGTATTTT; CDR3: CASSWGGDTQYF
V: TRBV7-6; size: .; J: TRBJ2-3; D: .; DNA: TGTGCCAGCAGCCCGAGCGGTATGAGGACAGATACGCAGTATTTT; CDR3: CASSPSGMRTDTQYF
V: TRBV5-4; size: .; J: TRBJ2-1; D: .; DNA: TGTGCCAGCAGCTTGGCTCTTAATGAGCAGTTCTTC; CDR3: CASSLALNEQFF
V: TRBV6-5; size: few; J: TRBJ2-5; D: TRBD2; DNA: TGTGCCAGCAGTTACAGTGGGGGGGGTGATGAGACCCAGTACTTC; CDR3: CASSYSGGGDETQYF
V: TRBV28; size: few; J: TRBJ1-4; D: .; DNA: TGTGCCAGCTCCTCTCTGGGGGGGTTGACAACTAATGAAAAACTGTTTTTT; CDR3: CASSSLGGLTTNEKLFF
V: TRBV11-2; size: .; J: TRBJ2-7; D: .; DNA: TGTGCCAGCAGCTTAGCAGGGAAAGGGAACTACGAGCAGTACTTC; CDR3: CASSLAGKGNYEQYF
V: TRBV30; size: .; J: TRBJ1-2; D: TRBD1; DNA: TGTGCCTGGAGTGTTGGAGGAGGGGGCTCCAACTATGGCTACACCTTC; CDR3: CAWSVGGGGSNYGYTF
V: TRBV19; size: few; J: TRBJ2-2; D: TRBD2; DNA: TGTGCCAGTAGTATCCGGGCGGGAGGGTACACCGGGGAGCTGTTTTTT; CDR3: CASSIRAGGYTGELFF
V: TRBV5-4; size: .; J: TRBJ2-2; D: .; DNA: TGTGCCAGCAGACTCGATGGCGGGGAGCTGTTTTTT; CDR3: CASRLDGGELFF
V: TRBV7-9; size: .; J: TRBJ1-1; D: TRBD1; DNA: TGTGCCAGCAGCTCGACAGGGGTCCGGAACACTGAAGCTTTCTTT; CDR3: CASSSTGVRNTEAFF
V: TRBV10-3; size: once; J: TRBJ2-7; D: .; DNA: TGTGCCATCGGGTTTACGGACAGAAGCTCCTACGAGCAGTACTTC; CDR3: CAIGFTDRSSYEQYF
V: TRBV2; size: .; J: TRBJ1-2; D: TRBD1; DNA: TGTGCCAGCACCTCTGTGGGACAGGGGACGAAGGGGAGCTATGGCTACACCTTC; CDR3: CASTSVGQGTKGSYGYTF
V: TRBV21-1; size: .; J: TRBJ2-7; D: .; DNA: TGTGCCAGCAGCAAACGAACCCGGGACTACAACTACGAGCAGTACTTC; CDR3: CASSKRTRDYNYEQYF
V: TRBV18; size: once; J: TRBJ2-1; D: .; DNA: TGTGCCAGCTCACCTCAGCGGTCCGGTGATGAGCAGTTCTTC; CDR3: CASSPQRSGDEQFF
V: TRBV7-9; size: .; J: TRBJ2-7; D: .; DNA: TGTGCCAGCAGCTTAGAAGGCCGCGGGGACGAGCAGTACTTC; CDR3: CASSLEGRGDEQYF
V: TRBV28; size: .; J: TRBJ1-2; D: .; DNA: TGTGCCAGCAGTGGAAACAGGGTAGCGAGCTATGGCTACACCTTC; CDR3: CASSGNRVASYGYTF
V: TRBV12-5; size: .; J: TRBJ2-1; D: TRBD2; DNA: TGTGCTAGTGGTTTCGACACCGGACTAGCGGGATACAATGAGCAGTTCTTC; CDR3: CASGFDTGLAGYNEQFF
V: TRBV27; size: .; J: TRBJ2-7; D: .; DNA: TGTGCCAGCAGTTTACAAGGGACAAATTACGAGCAGTACTTC; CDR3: CASSLQGTNYEQYF
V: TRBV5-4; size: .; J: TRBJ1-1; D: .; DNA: TGTGCCAGCAGCTTCGGACAGTCCAAAATTTACACTGAAGCTTTCTTT; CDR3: CASSFGQSKIYTEAFF
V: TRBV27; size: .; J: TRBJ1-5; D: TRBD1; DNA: TGTGCCAGCAGTTGGACAGGGGCTGGGAGATATAGCAATCAGCCCCAGCATTTT; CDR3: CASSWTGAGRYSNQPQHF
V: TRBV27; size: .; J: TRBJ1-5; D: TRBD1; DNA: TGTGCCAGCAGTTTACGGTCACAGGGGGGCAATCAGCCCCAGCATTTT; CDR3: CASSLRSQGGNQPQHF
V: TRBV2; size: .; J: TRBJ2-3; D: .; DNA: TGTGCCAGCAGCCCGGATGGGAGGACAGATACGCAGTATTTT; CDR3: CASSPDGRTDTQYF
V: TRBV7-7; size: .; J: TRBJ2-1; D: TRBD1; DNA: TGTGCTAGCAGCCCAAATAGGGGGCGGGACAGGGCGAATGAGCAGTTCTTC; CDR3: CASSPNRGRDRANEQFF
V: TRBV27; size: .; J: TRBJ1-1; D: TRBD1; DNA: TGTGCCAGCAGGGGGACAGGGGACCTGGAAGCTTTCTTT; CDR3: CASRGTGDLEAFF
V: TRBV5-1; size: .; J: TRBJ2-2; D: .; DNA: TGCGCCAGCAGCCCGGTAACGGGAGAGAACACCGGGGAGCTGTTTTTT; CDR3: CASSPVTGENTGELFF